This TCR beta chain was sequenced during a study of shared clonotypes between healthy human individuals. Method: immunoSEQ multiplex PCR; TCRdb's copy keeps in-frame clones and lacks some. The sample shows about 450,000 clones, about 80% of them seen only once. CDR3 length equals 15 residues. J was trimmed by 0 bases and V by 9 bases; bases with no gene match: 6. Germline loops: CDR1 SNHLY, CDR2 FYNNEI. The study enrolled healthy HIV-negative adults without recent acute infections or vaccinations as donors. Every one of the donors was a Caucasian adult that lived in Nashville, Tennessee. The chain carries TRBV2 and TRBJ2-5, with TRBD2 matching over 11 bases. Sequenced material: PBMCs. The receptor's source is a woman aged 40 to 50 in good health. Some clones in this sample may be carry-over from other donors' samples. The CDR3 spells CARGLAGGDQETQYF. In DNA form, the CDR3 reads TGTGCCAGGGGGCTAGCGGGAGGAGACCAAGAGACCCAGTACTTC.